Listed here are 5 T cell receptor beta chains from one sample, sequenced in a study of identical twins. TCRdb re-derived calls from the 5' RACE reads in MiXCR, one entry per CDR3 protein. Of 420,000 or so distinct CDR3 sequences in the sample, 15% to 20% were seen once. The material sequenced was naive T cells sorted from blood. The receptors derive from a man aged 50-59 years in good health.

This clonotype was found many times. The chain joins TRBV4-2 to TRBJ2-3; TRBD2 is a possible D gene (6 bases). The CDR3 covers 16 residues. Germline CDR1 and CDR2: LGHNA and YNFKEQ. V lost 4 bases, J lost 1 base, and 15 bases lay in between. DNA of the CDR3: TGTGCCAGCAGCCCTCGACTAGTCCAGGGCACAGATACGCAGTATTTT. Translating it yields CASSPRLVQGTDTQYF.

The genes are TRBV20-1 and TRBJ2-1, with 9 bases identical to TRBD2. J lost 0 bases, V lost 1 base, and 10 bases had no gene match. The CDR3 is 18 amino acids. CDR1 and CDR2 (germline): DFQATT, SNEGSKA (reference sequence). In DNA form, the CDR3 reads TGCAGTGCTAGAGGAGGGAGTAGCGGGAGTGTCTCCTACAATGAGCAGTTCTTC. This translates into CSARGGSSGSVSYNEQFF.

This clonotype turned up a few times. V usage is TRBV6-1 and J usage is TRBJ2-1; TRBD2 agrees at 16 bases. The V gene's germline CDR1 is MNHNS and CDR2 SASEGT. With 8 bases clipped from V and 8 bases from J, the junction kept 18 bases outside the gene matches. The length of the CDR3 is 19 residues. CDR3 bases: TGTGCCAGCTTAAAACGTCCCGGGACTAGCGGGAGGGCCATGGATGAGCAGTTCTTC. Its protein product is CASLKRPGTSGRAMDEQFF.

The chain combines TRBV4-1 with TRBJ1-5; D unclear. CDR1 and CDR2 (germline): MGHRA, YSYEKL. Trimming stripped 5 bases from V and 9 bases from J, with 17 bases between. This CDR3 contains 14 residues. CDR3 residues: CASSSREAESPQHF. The CDR3 DNA is TGCGCCAGCAGCTCCCGGGAGGCCGAATCGCCCCAGCATTTT.

Ten or more counts support this clonotype. The chain combines TRBV7-3 with TRBJ2-1, with D possibly TRBD2 on 6 matching bases. The V end lost 6 bases, the J end lost 9 bases, and 15 bases lay between the germline ends. The CDR3 sequence is 13 residues long. The germline CDR1 and CDR2 sequences are SGHTA and FQGTGA. The CDR3 loop reads CASSRARGIEQFF. CDR3 coding DNA: TGTGCCAGCAGTCGGGCCCGGGGGATTGAGCAGTTCTTC.